This T cell receptor (beta chain) comes out of a study of T-cell reconstitution after alpha-beta-depleted transplantation in children. Preparation of the TCRbeta library used unique molecular identifiers. TCRdb reprocessed the PCR reads via MiXCR and lists one record per CDR3 protein. The sample includes fewer than 700,000 distinct CDR3 sequences, around 13% seen only once; the top ten take approximately 2.1%. Germline CDR1 SGHTA, CDR2 FQGNSA. The CDR3 covers 14 residues. V shed 5 bases and J shed 1 base, with 8 bases lying between them. Whole-study findings and limits: Certain patients had high TCRbeta diversity at day 60, and it came from recipient T cells and thymic progenitors that survived. T-cell counts and diversity at one year post-transplant came mainly from newly produced T cells.

On this clonotype itself: The antigen is not known.

The starting material was PBMCs, mostly from graft donor cells, obtained 360 days after TCRalphabeta/CD19-depleted stem cell transplant. V is TRBV7-2 and J is TRBJ2-2, with TRBD1 as a possible D gene (5 bases). The origin of this receptor is a male patient younger than 18 who had a stem cell transplant for acute myeloid leukemia, so the T cells may come from the graft donor. The CDR3 coding sequence is TGTGCCAGCAGCGGCGACAGGAACACCGGGGAGCTGTTTTTT. Translation gives CASSGDRNTGELFF.